One and the same sample provided the 31 T cell receptor beta chains below, sequenced in a study of T cells in localized non-small cell lung cancer. Profiling relied on immunoSEQ multiplex PCR, and the TCRdb table lists in-frame clones only, not all of them. The repertoire holds some 11,000 clones, with 90% to 95% as singletons. The source was peripheral blood, collected before any cancer treatment. The receptors were gathered from a male donor aged 60 or older with stage III lung adenocarcinoma.

The V gene is TRBV28, the J gene TRBJ2-2; D could derive from TRBD1 or TRBD2 (6 bases each). Between the trimmed V and J ends, which lost 10 bases and 4 bases, there was a span of 19 bases. Germline V lookup: CDR1 MDHEN, CDR2 SYDVKM. The CDR3 contains 15 residues. CDR3: CATLDGGASTGELFF. CDR3 coding DNA: TGTGCCACTTTGGACGGGGGCGCGAGCACCGGGGAGCTGTTTTTT.

The chain recombines TRBV4-1 with TRBJ1-2, with D perhaps matching TRBD1 (6 bases). The germline V gene encodes CDR1 MGHRA and CDR2 YSYEKL. The CDR3 consists of 15 residues. V dropped 0 bases and J dropped 7 bases, with 15 bases sitting between them. CDR3: CASSQEDRISGGYTF. The CDR3 nucleotides are TGCGCCAGCAGCCAAGAAGACAGGATATCGGGTGGCTACACCTTC.

The chain has TRBV6-5 and TRBJ1-4; D remains unclear. Germline V gene sequence: CDR1 MNHEY, CDR2 SVGAGI. The CDR3 spans 14 residues. V was trimmed by 0 bases and J by 6 bases, leaving 8 bases between them. The CDR3 DNA is TGTGCCAGCAGTTACTCGAGGGCCTATGAAAAACTGTTTTTT. Protein sequence: CASSYSRAYEKLFF.

J is TRBJ1-4 and V is TRBV28; the D is unclear. Trimming shortened V by 4 bases and J by 8 bases, and 17 bases separated the two germline ends. This CDR3 is 15 amino acids long. Germline V gene data show CDR1 as MDHEN and CDR2 as SYDVKM. CDR3 nucleotides: TGTGCCAGCAGTTCCCCCCGTGGATGGCCCGAAAAACTGTTTTTT. Translated, it gives CASSSPRGWPEKLFF.

V and J are TRBV2 and TRBJ2-7; weak D call: TRBD2 (7 bases). V gave up 9 bases and J gave up 3 bases, with 18 bases separating them. Germline V CDR1 and CDR2: SNHLY, FYNNEI. There are 14 residues in the CDR3. CDR3 DNA: TGTGCCAGGATTGGGGGGGCGGGACGCTACGAGCAGTACTTC. This sequence encodes CARIGGAGRYEQYF. Looking up the rest from reference TRBV2 and TRBJ2-7 gives the full variable domain: EPEVTQTPSHQVTQMGQEVILRCVPISNHLYFYWYRQILGQKVEFLVSFYNNEISEKSEIFDDQFSVERPDGSNFTLKIRSTKLEDSAMYFCARIGGAGRYEQYFGPGTRLTVT.

The rearrangement uses TRBV9 and TRBJ1-3, with 7 bases aligning to TRBD1. The CDR3 spans 17 residues. Germline CDR1 reads SGDLS; CDR2 reads YYNGEE. The ends lost 3 bases at V and 2 bases at J; junction bases unmatched: 11. The CDR3 loop reads CASSGRVDRATGNTIYF. CDR3 sequence (DNA): TGTGCCAGCAGCGGTCGTGTAGACAGGGCGACTGGAAACACCATATATTTT.

The chain couples TRBV19 to TRBJ1-5, with 11 bases matching TRBD1. Germline lookup yields CDR1 LNHDA and CDR2 SQIVND (reference sequence). With V trimmed by 5 bases and J by 6 bases, 6 bases remained unmatched. The CDR3 is made up of 15 amino acids. DNA for the CDR3: TGTGCCAGTAGTGCCGGGACAGGGGGTTCTCAGCCCCAGCATTTT. Protein sequence: CASSAGTGGSQPQHF.

As concerns this clone: The germline gene is not matched at one end of the junction; a read error may be the cause. This chain connects TRBV5-1 to TRBJ2-2; 9 nucleotides line up with TRBD1. Germline V CDR1 and CDR2: SGHRS, YFSETQ. The CDR3 extends over 15 amino acids. The CDR3 protein is CASSLRTGDTGELSF. CDR3 DNA sequence: TGCGCCAGCAGCCTACGGACAGGGGACACCGGGGAGCTGTCTTTT.

This chain uses TRBV5-4 with TRBJ2-7; 9 nucleotides agree with TRBD1. The germline V gene encodes CDR1 SGHNT and CDR2 YYREEE (reference sequence). Trimming removed 4 bases from V and 2 bases from J; junction bases left unmatched: 7. The CDR3 has 15 amino acids. The chain's CDR3 is CASSLRDRATYEQYF. The DNA of the CDR3 is TGTGCCAGCAGCCTACGGGACAGGGCTACCTACGAGCAGTACTTC.

The chain joins TRBV7-6 to TRBJ2-5; D remains ambiguous. Trimming took 0 bases from V and 5 from J, leaving 10 bases between them. The CDR3 has 14 residues. Germline V CDR1 and CDR2: SGHVS, FNYEAQ. This CDR3 is CASSLAANFETQYF. In DNA, the CDR3 is TGTGCCAGCAGCTTAGCGGCTAACTTCGAGACCCAGTACTTC. Complete variable domain (other parts from reference TRBV7-6 and TRBJ2-5): GAGVSQSPRYKVTKRGQDVALRCDPISGHVSLYWYRQALGQGPEFLTYFNYEAQQDKSGLPNDRFSAERPEGSISTLTIQRTEQRDSAMYRCASSLAANFETQYFGPGTRLLVL.

The chain has TRBV6-6 and TRBJ2-7; 8 bases line up with TRBD1. Per germline, CDR1 MNHNY and CDR2 SVGAGI (reference sequence). Losses at the gene ends were 10 bases for V and 4 bases for J; bases not matched to a gene: 15. The CDR3 is 15 amino acids. The CDR3 reads CATSSGQGISYEQYF. The CDR3 region has the DNA TGTGCCACCTCCTCCGGACAGGGTATTTCATACGAGCAGTACTTC.

A single count supports this clone. V and J are TRBV30 and TRBJ1-2; D gene ambiguous. CDR1 GTSNPN and CDR2 SVGIG come from the germline V gene (reference sequence). Trimming pared 5 bases from V and 4 bases from J, leaving 8 bases between. The CDR3 sequence is 11 residues long. The CDR3 loop reads CAWGRIYGYTF. CDR3 bases: TGTGCCTGGGGTAGGATCTATGGCTACACCTTC.

The chain couples TRBV6-6 to TRBJ2-1, with 7 bases matching TRBD1. Germline V CDR1 and CDR2: MNHNY, SVGAGI (reference sequence). The CDR3 is 14 residues long. V was pared by 0 bases and J by 5 bases, with 1 base of the junction left unmatched. The CDR3 coding sequence is TGTGCCAGCAGTTACTCGGGACAGAACAATGAGCAGTTCTTC. Protein: CASSYSGQNNEQFF.

This clone has a single count. This chain connects TRBV10-3 to TRBJ1-2; D gene ambiguous. V dropped 2 bases and J dropped 1 base, with 17 bases sitting between them. The CDR3 sequence is 17 residues long. CDR1 and CDR2 from the germline V gene are ENHRY and SYGVKD. CDR3 loop: CAISEPERRLGNYGYTF. In DNA form, the CDR3 reads TGTGCCATCAGTGAGCCCGAACGCAGGTTGGGTAACTATGGCTACACCTTC.

The chain is built from TRBV6-1 and TRBJ1-3; D may be TRBD1 (6 bases). The CDR3 sequence is 12 residues long. V lost 10 bases and J lost 2, with 9 bases in between. Germline lookup yields CDR1 MNHNS and CDR2 SASEGT. CDR3 bases: TGTGCCATCAAGGGGGCTGGAAACACCATATATTTT. This sequence encodes CAIKGAGNTIYF.

V gene TRBV15 combines with J gene TRBJ2-3; unclear D gene. Germline assignment: CDR1 LNHNV and CDR2 YYDKDF (reference sequence). V was trimmed by 0 bases and J by 3 bases, leaving 4 bases between them. This CDR3 region has 13 residues. This CDR3 reads CATSRDRTDTQYF. The CDR3 bases are TGTGCCACCAGCAGAGATCGAACAGATACGCAGTATTTT.

This chain joins TRBV19 and TRBJ2-1; 10 bases agree with TRBD2. Germline V gene data show CDR1 as LNHDA and CDR2 as SQIVND (reference sequence). The CDR3 is made up of 18 amino acids. With 5 bases clipped from V and 5 bases from J, the junction kept 15 bases outside the gene matches. The CDR3 DNA sequence: TGTGCCAGTAGTGTCAGCTGGGGTTATGGGACTAGCGACAATGAGCAGTTCTTC. Protein: CASSVSWGYGTSDNEQFF.

This chain uses TRBV6-4 with TRBJ2-1, with 9 bases lining up with TRBD1. Trimming cost V 8 bases and J 4 bases; bases outside gene matches: 12. The CDR3 totals 16 residues. CDR1 MRHNA and CDR2 SNTAGT come from the germline V gene. Here the CDR3 reads CASQGQGLTLYNEQFF. CDR3 nucleotide sequence: TGTGCCAGCCAGGGACAGGGCCTGACACTGTACAATGAGCAGTTCTTC.

The gene calls are TRBV4-1 and TRBJ1-5, with a weak D call TRBD1 (5 bases). Germline CDR1 and CDR2: MGHRA and YSYEKL. Trimming took off 1 base at V and 2 bases at J, with 15 bases between the two ends. CDR3 length: 17 residues. Here the CDR3 DNA reads TGCGCCAGCAGCCAAGGAGACAGAACCGGGGGCAATCAGCCCCAGCATTTT. Translating gives CASSQGDRTGGNQPQHF.

J is TRBJ2-1 and V is TRBV5-6, with 14 bases fitting TRBD2. The trim removed 2 bases at V and 8 bases at J, leaving 6 bases unmatched. The CDR3 runs to 16 residues. CDR1 and CDR2 from the germline V gene are SGHDT and YYEEEE. CDR3 amino acids: CASSFGTSGSLYEQFF. In nucleotides, the CDR3 is TGTGCCAGCAGCTTCGGGACTAGCGGGAGTCTGTATGAGCAGTTCTTC.

The chain combines TRBV14 with TRBJ2-1; D unclear. The CDR3 covers 13 residues. Germline V CDR1 and CDR2: SGHDN, FVKESK. Trimming took off 0 bases at V and 4 bases at J, with 4 bases between the two ends. CDR3 bases: TGTGCCAGCAGCCAAGATGTGTACAATGAGCAGTTCTTC. Translation: CASSQDVYNEQFF.

This chain joins TRBV6-5 and TRBJ2-6; D remains ambiguous. The germline V gene encodes CDR1 MNHEY and CDR2 SVGAGI. The V and J ends lost 4 bases and 6 bases respectively, with 7 bases between them. The CDR3 spans 13 residues. CDR3 loop: CASSLSQANVLTF. CDR3 sequence (DNA): TGTGCCAGCAGTTTGTCCCAGGCCAACGTCCTGACTTTC.

In its sample, this clone was seen once. V and J are TRBV19 and TRBJ2-2; D uncertain. The CDR3 contains 12 residues. CDR1 LNHDA and CDR2 SQIVND come from the germline V gene (reference sequence). The V and J ends lost 6 bases and 6 bases respectively, with 8 bases between them. The CDR3 spells CASRPTAGELFF. For the CDR3, the DNA is TGTGCCAGTAGACCCACCGCCGGGGAGCTGTTTTTT.

This chain joins TRBV27 and TRBJ2-4; D unresolved. Per germline, CDR1 MNHEY and CDR2 SMNVEV (reference sequence). This CDR3 comprises 15 residues. Trimming took 0 bases from V and 7 from J, leaving 13 bases between them. The CDR3 DNA reads TGTGCCAGCAGTTTATCGGGAACCCTAGTCAACATTCAGTACTTC. Translating it yields CASSLSGTLVNIQYF.

This sequence joins TRBV27 and TRBJ1-3; D uncertain. CDR3 length: 17 amino acids. Per the germline V gene, CDR1 is MNHEY and CDR2 is SMNVEV (reference sequence). Trimming pared 0 bases from V and 0 bases from J, leaving 12 bases between. The CDR3 DNA reads as TGTGCCAGCAGTTTATCTAACAGTCCGAGCTCTGGAAACACCATATATTTT. Protein product: CASSLSNSPSSGNTIYF.

A single count supports this clone. V gene TRBV7-2 combines with J gene TRBJ2-5; D is possibly TRBD1 (5 bases). The germline gives CDR1 SGHTA, CDR2 FQGNSA. This CDR3 contains 13 residues. Between the trimmed V and J ends, which lost 0 bases and 3 bases, there was a span of 5 bases. The CDR3 reads CASSLAREETQYF. The CDR3 DNA is TGTGCCAGCAGCTTAGCCAGGGAAGAGACCCAGTACTTC.

Only one count was recorded for this clone. This chain uses TRBV29-1 with TRBJ2-1; weak D call: TRBD1 (5 bases). The CDR3 extends over 11 amino acids. Trimming shortened V by 3 bases and J by 7 bases, and 7 bases separated the two germline ends. Per the germline V gene, CDR1 is SQVTM and CDR2 is ANQGSEA. Here the CDR3 reads CSVDRANEQFF. The DNA of the CDR3 is TGCAGCGTTGACAGGGCAAATGAGCAGTTCTTC.

The chain has TRBV19 and TRBJ1-2, with D perhaps matching TRBD1 (6 bases). The CDR3 runs to 13 residues. The V end lost 6 bases, the J end lost 3 bases, and 11 bases lay between the germline ends. Germline V gives CDR1 LNHDA, CDR2 SQIVND (reference sequence). The CDR3, as DNA: TGTGCCAGTAGCAGTCAGGGGTACTATGGCTACACCTTC. Its translation: CASSSQGYYGYTF. Complete variable domain (other parts from reference TRBV19 and TRBJ1-2): DGGITQSPKYLFRKEGQNVTLSCEQNLNHDAMYWYRQDPGQGLRLIYYSQIVNDFQKGDIAEGYSVSREKKESFPLTVTSAQKNPTAFYLCASSSQGYYGYTFGSGTRLTVV.

V and J are TRBV27 and TRBJ2-7, with 7 bases aligning to TRBD1. The ends lost 7 bases at V and 7 bases at J; junction bases unmatched: 10. Looked up from germline, CDR1 is MNHEY and CDR2 is SMNVEV (reference sequence). The CDR3 spans 13 residues. CDR3 amino acids: CASTRRETGEQYF. DNA of the CDR3: TGTGCCAGCACGCGCAGGGAGACAGGGGAGCAGTACTTC.

The rearrangement joins TRBV28 to TRBJ2-1, with D possibly being TRBD1 (5 bases). The V gene's germline CDR1 is MDHEN and CDR2 SYDVKM. With 8 bases removed from V and 6 bases from J, the gap between germline ends came to 14 bases. The CDR3 is 13 residues long. This chain's CDR3 is CASLAGSANEQFF. The CDR3 DNA reads TGTGCCAGCTTAGCAGGGTCGGCCAATGAGCAGTTCTTC.

The chain is built from TRBV6-6 and TRBJ2-1; D remains unclear. Trimming left V 5 bases short and J 0 bases short, with 14 bases between. The germline V gene has CDR1 MNHNY and CDR2 SVGAGI (reference sequence). The CDR3 length is 16 residues. DNA of the CDR3: TGTGCCAGCAGTAGGGAACTAAGAAGCTCCTACAATGAGCAGTTCTTC. It encodes CASSRELRSSYNEQFF.